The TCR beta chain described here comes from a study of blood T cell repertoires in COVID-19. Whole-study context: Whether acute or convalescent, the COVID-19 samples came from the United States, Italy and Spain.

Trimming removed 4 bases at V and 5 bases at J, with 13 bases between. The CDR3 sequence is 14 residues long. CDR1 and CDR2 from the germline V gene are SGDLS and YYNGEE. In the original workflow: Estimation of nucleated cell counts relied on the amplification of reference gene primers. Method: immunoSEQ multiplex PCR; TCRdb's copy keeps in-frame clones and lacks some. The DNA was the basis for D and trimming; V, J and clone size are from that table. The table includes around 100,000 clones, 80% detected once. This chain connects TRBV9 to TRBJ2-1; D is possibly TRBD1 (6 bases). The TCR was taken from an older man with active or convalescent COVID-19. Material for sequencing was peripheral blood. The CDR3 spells CASSLRDNHNEQFF. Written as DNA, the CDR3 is TGTGCCAGCAGCCTCCGGGACAATCACAATGAGCAGTTCTTC.